This T cell receptor (beta chain) was found in a study of spatial heterogeneity in lung cancer. Trimming took off 8 bases at V and 3 bases at J, with 13 bases between the two ends. CDR1 is MNHNS, CDR2 SASEGT, per germline. The CDR3 has 13 residues. Time point of the sample: sample taken at primary tumor resection. Sequencing was performed on whole RNA extracted from tumor and nontumor lung tissue, or from frozen PBMC, and the material was left unsorted. This clonotype is termed medium-sized. TCRdb re-analysed the 5' RACE reads in MiXCR, keeping a single row per CDR3 protein. The sample has roughly 4,800 distinct CDR3 sequences; roughly 18% are singletons.

V gene TRBV6-1 combines with J gene TRBJ2-5; maybe TRBD1 (6 bases). This clonotype was sampled from a male donor with early-stage non-small cell lung cancer. The sample here was normal lung tissue next to the tumor, taken at surgery. This CDR3 is CASVRGSEETQYF. The CDR3 coding sequence is TGTGCCAGCGTCAGGGGATCAGAAGAGACCCAGTACTTC.